A selection of T cell receptor beta chains follows, all from one sample in a study of blood T cells in healthy people across ages. TCRdb fed the 5' RACE reads into MiXCR, producing one record per CDR3 protein. The sample contains 1,500,000 or so distinct CDR3 sequences, 40% to 45% of which appear only once. Sequences were obtained from blood. The receptors here all came from a young woman in good health. Each CDR3 is given with its conserved first and last residue. A D gene is named only where the DNA matches it firmly. Rows give clone size only sometimes, using once, few, many, or a class for an expanded clone.

14	TRBD1	TRBV5-1	-	TRBJ2-2	TGCGCCAGCAGCGCACAGGGGACCACCGGGGAGCTGTTTTTT	CASSAQGTTGELFF
14	TRBD1	TRBV27	many	TRBJ2-3	TGTGCCAGCTCCGGACAGGGAGCCACAGATACGCAGTATTTT	CASSGQGATDTQYF
12	-	TRBV30	-	TRBJ1-4	TGTGCCTGGACATCCGGTCCAAGCAAACTGTTTTTT	CAWTSGPSKLFF
15	-	TRBV27	-	TRBJ2-5	TGTGCCAGCAGTTCCCTCCTCCAAGCGGCCAATGAGCAGTACTTC	CASSSLLQAANEQYF
16	-	TRBV7-9	-	TRBJ2-1	TGTGCCAGCAGCTTGGGGCTGGGCGGCCCCTACAATGAGCAGTTCTTC	CASSLGLGGPYNEQFF
14	-	TRBV5-1	-	TRBJ2-3	TGCGCCAGCAGCAGTGGATGGAGGAGAGATACGCAGTATTTT	CASSSGWRRDTQYF
13	-	TRBV28	-	TRBJ2-5	TGTGCCAGCAGTTTAGGAGCGTCCCCAGGCCAGTACTTC	CASSLGASPGQYF
13	TRBD1	TRBV20-1	few	TRBJ1-4	TGCAGTGCAAGAGACAGGGAGGTCGAAAAACTGTTTTTT	CSARDREVEKLFF
15	TRBD2	TRBV7-9	-	TRBJ2-1	TGTGCCAGCAGCTTAATTGACATCGGGAGGGGTGAGCAGTTCTTC	CASSLIDIGRGEQFF
19	TRBD1	TRBV12-3/TRBV12-4	-	TRBJ1-5	TGTGCCAGCAGTTTGAAGAACAGGGGAAAGGAATGGAGCAATCAGCCCCAGCATTTT	CASSLKNRGKEWSNQPQHF
15	TRBD1	TRBV2	-	TRBJ2-7	TGTGCCAGCAGCGCAACAGGGGCAGGGCTGTACGAGCAGTACTTC	CASSATGAGLYEQYF
15	TRBD2	TRBV28	-	TRBJ2-1	TGTGCCACCAGACTAGCGTACAACAGCTACAATGAGCAGTTCTTC	CATRLAYNSYNEQFF
16	-	TRBV11-1	-	TRBJ2-1	TGTGCCAGCAGCTTGGTTTCGGCGGAGGTGGCCTATGAGCAGTTCTTC	CASSLVSAEVAYEQFF
15	-	TRBV9	-	TRBJ2-7	TGTGCCAGCAGCGTAGCAGCGGAGTCCTACTACGAGCAGTACTTC	CASSVAAESYYEQYF
17	TRBD2	TRBV4-1	-	TRBJ2-5	TGCGCCAGCAGCCAAGTTAGGACTAGCGGGAGCCAAGAGACCCAGTACTTC	CASSQVRTSGSQETQYF
15	-	TRBV7-2	-	TRBJ1-2	TGTGCCAGCAGCTTAGCCGCAACCACTAACTATGGCTACACCTTC	CASSLAATTNYGYTF
16	TRBD1	TRBV6-2/TRBV6-3	few	TRBJ1-2	TGTGCCAGCAGTTACTCACTGGACAGGGGAGCGGATGGCTACACCTTC	CASSYSLDRGADGYTF
13	-	TRBV29-1	many	TRBJ2-7	TGCAGCTTTTCAGGGGGGGAGAGGTACGAGCAGTACTTC	CSFSGGERYEQYF
15	-	TRBV5-1	-	TRBJ2-7	TGCGCCAGCAGCTCGGGACACCGAGACTACTACGAGCAGTACTTC	CASSSGHRDYYEQYF
15	-	TRBV6-5	few	TRBJ2-3	TGTGCCAGCACGGACGAGGCTGCTAGCACAGATACGCAGTATTTT	CASTDEAASTDTQYF
16	TRBD1	TRBV27	-	TRBJ1-1	TGTGCCAGCAGTCCCATGGGACAGGGGGCGAACACTGAAGCTTTCTTT	CASSPMGQGANTEAFF
15	-	TRBV27	-	TRBJ1-2	TGTGCCAGCAGTTTGGTGGGGCAGGGTACCTATGGCTACACCTTC	CASSLVGQGTYGYTF
14	TRBD2	TRBV20-1	-	TRBJ2-3	TGCAGTGCACTCGCGGGGAGGGGCACAGATACGCAGTATTTT	CSALAGRGTDTQYF
15	TRBD1	TRBV19	few	TRBJ1-5	TGTGCCAGTAGTCCCCCCGACAGGGTGGGTCAGCCCCAGCATTTT	CASSPPDRVGQPQHF
14	-	TRBV7-2	-	TRBJ2-5	TGTGCCAGCAGCTTAGGCCAGGGTTTTTGGCTACAGTACTTC	CASSLGQGFWLQYF
14	-	TRBV27	many	TRBJ1-2	TGTGCCAGCAGTCCCCCGGGCAAATACTATGGCTACACCTTC	CASSPPGKYYGYTF
16	-	TRBV10-3	-	TRBJ2-3	TGTGCCATCAGTGCTCCTCGAGGCGAGGACACAGATACGCAGTATTTT	CAISAPRGEDTDTQYF
16	TRBD2	TRBV4-3	-	TRBJ2-3	TGCGCCAGCAGCCAAGTTGGTACTAGCGCACAAGATACGCAGTATTTT	CASSQVGTSAQDTQYF
15	TRBD2	TRBV29-1	-	TRBJ2-5	TGCAGCGTTGAAGACCCCAGGACTAGCCAGGAGACCCAGAACTTC	CSVEDPRTSQETQNF